The entry below describes one T cell receptor (beta chain). Produced via immunoSEQ multiplex PCR; TCRdb's table is partial and in-frame only. The top ten hold over 1.5% of the sample, which has around 750,000 clones, around two thirds seen once. Germline V gene sequence: CDR1 SGHRS, CDR2 YFSETQ. The CDR3 runs to 13 residues. V shed 6 bases and J shed 0 bases, with 9 bases lying between them. The data belong to a study of shared clonotypes between healthy human individuals. This receptor was obtained from a woman in her 30s in good health. The material sequenced was memory CD4+ T cells sorted from blood. Subset denoted: CD45RA-negative fraction. V gene TRBV5-1 combines with J gene TRBJ1-2; possibly TRBD1 for D (5 bases). In nucleotides, the CDR3 is TGCGCCAGCACCACAGGCTCTAACTATGGCTACACCTTC. Translating it yields CASTTGSNYGYTF.